A selection of T cell receptor beta chains follows, all from one sample in a study of cytomegalovirus exposure and HLA in healthy donors. TCRdb keeps only in-frame clones here, not all; method: immunoSEQ multiplex PCR. The profile shows a few hundred thousand clones, roughly 85% of them singletons. Sample: PBMCs. These receptors originate from a woman aged 18-35 years in good health and CMV-seronegative. Each CDR3 is given with its conserved first and last residue. Fields, in order: CDR3 length, V gene, J gene, clone size, D gene, CDR3 protein, CDR3 DNA. The D gene is left open where the match is weak. Rows may omit the clone size; those that give it use once, few, many or a size class.

length: 13; V: TRBV5-1; J: TRBJ2-7; size: -; D: -; CDR3: CASSLTRGYEQYF; DNA: TGCGCCAGCAGCTTGACTCGGGGGTACGAGCAGTACTTC
length: 17; V: TRBV4-1; J: TRBJ2-1; size: -; D: -; CDR3: CASSQDHAGRIANEQFF; DNA: TGCGCCAGCAGCCAAGATCATGCCGGGAGAATTGCCAATGAGCAGTTCTTC
length: 14; V: TRBV11-2; J: TRBJ2-5; size: -; D: -; CDR3: CASSLYGVQETQYF; DNA: TGTGCCAGCAGTCTGTACGGGGTACAAGAGACCCAGTACTTC
length: 14; V: TRBV6-1; J: TRBJ1-1; size: -; D: TRBD1; CDR3: CASLDRGKVTEAFF; DNA: TGTGCCAGCTTGGACAGGGGGAAAGTCACTGAAGCTTTCTTT
length: 15; V: TRBV27; J: TRBJ1-2; size: -; D: TRBD1; CDR3: CASSLTGEGNYGYTF; DNA: TGTGCCAGCAGTTTGACAGGGGAGGGGAACTATGGCTACACCTTC
length: 15; V: TRBV29-1; J: TRBJ2-1; size: -; D: TRBD2; CDR3: CSVEPGTSGYNEQFF; DNA: TGCAGCGTTGAGCCCGGGACTAGCGGATACAATGAGCAGTTCTTC
length: 12; V: TRBV29-1; J: TRBJ1-2; size: once; D: TRBD1; CDR3: CSVEKTGRKCTF; DNA: TGCAGCGTTGAAAAGACAGGGAGGAAGTGCACCTTC
length: 15; V: TRBV6-4; J: TRBJ2-1; size: -; D: TRBD2; CDR3: CASRERTSGDNEQFF; DNA: TGTGCCAGCAGAGAGAGGACTAGCGGAGACAATGAGCAGTTCTTC
length: 16; V: TRBV9; J: TRBJ1-2; size: -; D: TRBD1; CDR3: CASSMPGQGPGYGYTF; DNA: TGTGCCAGCAGCATGCCGGGACAGGGGCCTGGCTATGGCTACACCTTC
length: 16; V: TRBV11-2; J: TRBJ2-7; size: -; D: -; CDR3: CASSSPPDSSLREQYF; DNA: TGTGCCAGCAGCTCACCCCCCGACAGTTCCCTACGCGAGCAGTACTTC
length: 14; V: TRBV6-1; J: TRBJ2-7; size: -; D: -; CDR3: CASSELWSSYEQYF; DNA: TGTGCCAGCAGCGAGTTGTGGAGCTCCTACGAGCAGTACTTC
length: 15; V: TRBV5-1; J: TRBJ2-7; size: -; D: -; CDR3: CASSLTGDRQYEQYF; DNA: TGCGCCAGCAGCTTAACCGGCGACAGGCAGTACGAGCAGTACTTC
length: 15; V: TRBV5-6; J: TRBJ2-1; size: -; D: -; CDR3: CASSLGWTTYNEQFF; DNA: TGTGCCAGCAGCTTGGGTTGGACAACATACAATGAGCAGTTCTTC
length: 13; V: TRBV28; J: TRBJ2-3; size: once; D: -; CDR3: CASRLASTDTQYF; DNA: TGTGCCAGCAGACTAGCTAGCACAGATACGCAGTATTTT
length: 17; V: TRBV9; J: TRBJ2-1; size: -; D: TRBD2; CDR3: CASSVKLGLAGGQEQFF; DNA: TGTGCCAGCAGCGTCAAACTCGGACTAGCGGGAGGCCAGGAGCAGTTCTTC
length: 14; V: TRBV5-1; J: TRBJ2-7; size: -; D: -; CDR3: CASSLSQGIYEQYF; DNA: TGCGCCAGCAGCTTGAGTCAGGGAATCTACGAGCAGTACTTC
length: 16; V: TRBV27; J: TRBJ2-1; size: -; D: TRBD2; CDR3: CASRQPGLGSLHEQFF; DNA: TGTGCCAGCAGACAGCCGGGACTAGGTTCCCTACATGAGCAGTTCTTC
length: 14; V: TRBV6-5; J: TRBJ1-2; size: -; D: -; CDR3: CASRVLRSNYGYTF; DNA: TGTGCCAGCAGGGTCCTTCGGTCCAACTATGGCTACACCTTC
length: 18; V: TRBV6-1; J: TRBJ1-5; size: -; D: TRBD1; CDR3: CASSVLPGQGLGNQPQHF; DNA: TGTGCCAGCAGTGTGTTACCGGGACAGGGATTAGGCAATCAGCCCCAGCATTTT
length: 12; V: TRBV28; J: TRBJ1-2; size: few; D: -; CDR3: CASHRQYYGYTF; DNA: TGTGCCTCCCATCGACAGTACTATGGCTACACCTTC
length: 13; V: TRBV9; J: TRBJ1-4; size: few; D: -; CDR3: CASSDSRNEKLFF; DNA: TGTGCCAGCAGTGACAGTCGGAATGAAAAACTGTTTTTT
length: 16; V: TRBV10-3; J: TRBJ1-1; size: -; D: -; CDR3: CAISEKGPRRGDEAFF; DNA: TGTGCCATCAGTGAAAAGGGCCCCCGACGGGGGGATGAAGCTTTCTTT
length: 13; V: TRBV27; J: TRBJ2-1; size: -; D: -; CDR3: CASRRSSYNEQFF; DNA: TGTGCCAGCAGGAGGAGTTCCTACAATGAGCAGTTCTTC
length: 14; V: TRBV5-4; J: TRBJ2-1; size: -; D: -; CDR3: CASSLGLGWDEQFF; DNA: TGTGCCAGCAGCTTGGGACTAGGTTGGGATGAGCAGTTCTTC
length: 15; V: TRBV5-1; J: TRBJ2-3; size: once; D: -; CDR3: CASSLNRPSTDTQYF; DNA: TGCGCCAGCAGCTTGAACAGGCCGAGCACAGATACGCAGTATTTT
length: 14; V: TRBV30; J: TRBJ2-5; size: -; D: -; CDR3: CAWSVVWHRETQYF; DNA: TGTGCCTGGAGTGTAGTATGGCATCGAGAGACCCAGTACTTC
length: 16; V: TRBV5-3; J: TRBJ2-7; size: -; D: TRBD1; CDR3: CASPGQGSTSSYEQYF; DNA: TGTGCCAGCCCGGGACAGGGGTCAACGTCCTCCTACGAGCAGTACTTC
length: 16; V: TRBV5-1; J: TRBJ1-4; size: -; D: -; CDR3: CASRFVSGEVNEKLFF; DNA: TGCGCCAGCAGATTCGTTTCAGGGGAAGTTAATGAAAAACTGTTTTTT
length: 14; V: TRBV2; J: TRBJ2-1; size: once; D: TRBD2; CDR3: CASSEVGTSDEQFF; DNA: TGTGCCAGCAGTGAAGTCGGGACTAGCGATGAGCAGTTCTTC
length: 14; V: TRBV6-4; J: TRBJ2-3; size: many; D: -; CDR3: CASRPGTAGDTQYF; DNA: TGTGCCAGCAGACCCGGGACAGCGGGAGATACGCAGTATTTT
length: 16; V: TRBV4-1; J: TRBJ1-2; size: -; D: -; CDR3: CASSPSDGGTGYGYTF; DNA: TGCGCCAGCAGCCCGTCGGATGGAGGAACGGGATATGGCTACACCTTC
length: 14; V: TRBV5-1; J: TRBJ1-2; size: -; D: -; CDR3: CASSLEGLMYGYTF; DNA: TGCGCCAGCAGCTTGGAGGGGCTGATGTATGGCTACACCTTC
length: 15; V: TRBV10-3; J: TRBJ1-5; size: -; D: -; CDR3: CAISDIGDSNQPQHF; DNA: TGTGCCATCAGCGACATCGGCGACAGCAATCAGCCCCAGCATTTT
length: 14; V: TRBV9; J: TRBJ2-5; size: -; D: -; CDR3: CASSNGLLQETQYF; DNA: TGTGCCAGCAGCAATGGACTACTACAAGAGACCCAGTACTTC
length: 15; V: TRBV5-4; J: TRBJ2-7; size: -; D: -; CDR3: CASSLAGRDPDEQYF; DNA: TGTGCCAGCAGCTTGGCCGGCAGGGATCCCGACGAGCAGTACTTC
length: 13; V: TRBV30; J: TRBJ2-7; size: -; D: -; CDR3: CAWSPRLGYEQYF; DNA: TGTGCCTGGAGCCCTAGGTTGGGCTACGAGCAGTACTTC
length: 14; V: TRBV6-5; J: TRBJ1-5; size: -; D: TRBD1; CDR3: CASSYRGRNQPQHF; DNA: TGTGCCAGCAGTTACAGGGGGCGCAATCAGCCCCAGCATTTT
length: 14; V: TRBV5-5; J: TRBJ1-2; size: -; D: TRBD1; CDR3: CASSRGTANYGYTF; DNA: TGTGCCAGCAGCCGAGGGACAGCTAACTATGGCTACACCTTC
length: 12; V: TRBV29-1; J: TRBJ1-2; size: -; D: -; CDR3: CSVPDRLYGYTF; DNA: TGCAGCGTTCCGGACAGACTCTATGGCTACACCTTC
length: 14; V: TRBV6-5; J: TRBJ1-5; size: -; D: -; CDR3: CASSPPGGYQPQHF; DNA: TGTGCCAGCAGTCCCCCCGGCGGTTATCAGCCCCAGCATTTT
length: 15; V: TRBV5-4; J: TRBJ2-3; size: -; D: TRBD2; CDR3: CASSLDLAGGREQYF; DNA: TGTGCCAGCAGCTTGGATCTAGCGGGGGGGCGGGAGCAGTATTTT
length: 15; V: TRBV6-1; J: TRBJ1-4; size: -; D: TRBD1; CDR3: CASSLDRGSGEKLFF; DNA: TGTGCCAGCAGTTTGGACAGGGGGAGTGGTGAAAAACTGTTTTTT
length: 13; V: TRBV11-3; J: TRBJ2-7; size: -; D: -; CDR3: CASSLGNSYEQYF; DNA: TGTGCCAGCAGCTTGGGCAACTCCTACGAGCAGTACTTC
length: 15; V: TRBV5-1; J: TRBJ2-2; size: -; D: TRBD2; CDR3: CASSQGLAVPGELFF; DNA: TGCGCCAGCAGCCAGGGACTAGCGGTCCCCGGGGAGCTGTTTTTT
length: 16; V: TRBV6-5; J: TRBJ2-3; size: -; D: -; CDR3: CASSYSVLAITDTQYF; DNA: TGTGCCAGCAGTTACTCGGTTCTAGCGATAACAGATACGCAGTATTTT
length: 15; V: TRBV6-1; J: TRBJ1-1; size: once; D: TRBD1; CDR3: CASSGRQGGKTEAFF; DNA: TGTGCCAGCAGTGGAAGACAGGGGGGGAAGACTGAAGCTTTCTTT
length: 15; V: TRBV5-1; J: TRBJ2-3; size: -; D: TRBD2; CDR3: CASSPSAGGTDTQYF; DNA: TGCGCCAGCAGCCCCTCAGCGGGGGGCACAGATACGCAGTATTTT
length: 15; V: TRBV5-1; J: TRBJ2-7; size: -; D: TRBD1; CDR3: CASSLAGTVPWEQYF; DNA: TGCGCCAGCAGCTTGGCGGGGACAGTGCCCTGGGAGCAGTACTTC
length: 11; V: TRBV30; J: TRBJ2-1; size: -; D: -; CDR3: CARGSYNEQFF; DNA: TGTGCACGGGGGTCCTACAATGAGCAGTTCTTC
length: 15; V: TRBV18; J: TRBJ2-7; size: once; D: TRBD1; CDR3: CASSPFGQGVYEQYF; DNA: TGTGCCAGCTCACCCTTCGGACAGGGGGTTTACGAGCAGTACTTC
length: 19; V: TRBV5-1; J: TRBJ2-2; size: -; D: TRBD1; CDR3: CASSRWPYRGPTNTGELFF; DNA: TGCGCCAGCAGCCGCTGGCCGTACAGGGGGCCAACGAACACCGGGGAGCTGTTTTTT
length: 13; V: TRBV10-2; J: TRBJ1-2; size: -; D: -; CDR3: CASSEGSFYGYTF; DNA: TGCGCCAGCAGTGAGGGCAGTTTCTATGGCTACACCTTC
length: 15; V: TRBV4-1; J: TRBJ2-7; size: -; D: -; CDR3: CASSQAGRSIYEQYF; DNA: TGCGCCAGCAGCCAAGCTGGCAGGTCCATCTACGAGCAGTACTTC